This T cell receptor (beta chain) was sequenced in a study of T-cell reconstitution after alpha-beta-depleted transplantation in children. Unique molecular identifiers were built into the TCRbeta library. TCRdb re-analysed the PCR reads in MiXCR, keeping a single row per CDR3 protein. The table shows about 980,000 distinct CDR3 sequences, with roughly 29% occurring only once. There are a few counts of this clonotype. The antigen is not known. Findings and limits, study-wide: The authors attributed T-cell counts and diversity one year after transplant mostly to newly produced T cells.

The CDR3 loop spans 15 amino acids. Germline CDR1 MNHNS, CDR2 SASEGT. Trimming cost V 5 bases and J 7 bases, with 21 bases left between them. The chain recombines TRBV6-1 with TRBJ2-7; TRBD2 might be the D (6 bases). Source: PBMCs, mostly from graft donor cells, taken 360 days after TCRalphabeta/CD19-depleted stem cell transplant. The receptor was derived from a boy in the first two years of life who had a stem cell transplant for SCID, so the T cells may come from the graft donor. CDR3 region: CASSRDPGVGHEQYF. In DNA, the CDR3 is TGTGCCAGCAGTCGCGACCCGGGGGTCGGGCATGAGCAGTACTTC.